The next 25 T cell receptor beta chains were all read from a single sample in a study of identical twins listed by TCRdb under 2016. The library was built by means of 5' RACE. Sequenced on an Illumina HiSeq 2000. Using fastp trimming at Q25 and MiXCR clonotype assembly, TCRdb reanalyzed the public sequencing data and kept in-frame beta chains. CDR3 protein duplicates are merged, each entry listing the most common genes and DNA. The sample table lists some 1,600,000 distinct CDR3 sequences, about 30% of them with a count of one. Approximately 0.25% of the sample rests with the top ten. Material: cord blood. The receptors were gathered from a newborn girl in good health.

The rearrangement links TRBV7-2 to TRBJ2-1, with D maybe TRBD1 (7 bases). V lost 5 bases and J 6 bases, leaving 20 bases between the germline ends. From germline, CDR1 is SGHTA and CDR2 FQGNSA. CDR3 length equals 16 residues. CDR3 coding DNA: TGTGCCAGCAGCAGAAACAGGGGAGGTAAGGTCAATGAGCAGTTCTTC. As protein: CASSRNRGGKVNEQFF. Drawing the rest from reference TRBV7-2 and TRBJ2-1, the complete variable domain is GAGVSQSPSNKVTEKGKDVELRCDPISGHTALYWYRQSLGQGLEFLIYFQGNSAPDKSGLPSDRFSAERTGGSVSTLTIQRTQQEDSAVYLCASSRNRGGKVNEQFFGPGTRLTVL.

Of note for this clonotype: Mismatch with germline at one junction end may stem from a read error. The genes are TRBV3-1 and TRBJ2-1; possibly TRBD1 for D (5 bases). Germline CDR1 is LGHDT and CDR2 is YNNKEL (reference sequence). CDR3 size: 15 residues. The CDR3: CASSQGGHTYNKQFF. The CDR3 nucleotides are TGTGCCAGCAGCCAAGGGGGCCACACTTACAATAAGCAGTTCTTC.

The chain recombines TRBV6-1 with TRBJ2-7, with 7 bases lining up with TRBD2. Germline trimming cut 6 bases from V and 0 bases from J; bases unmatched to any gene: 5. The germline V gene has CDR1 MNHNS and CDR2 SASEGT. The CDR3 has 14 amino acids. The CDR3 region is CASSVPSGSYEQYF. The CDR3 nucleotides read TGTGCCAGCAGCGTTCCTAGCGGCTCCTACGAGCAGTACTTC.

CDR3 sequence (DNA): TGTGCCAGCACCAAAGGGGCTAGGAACACCGGGGAGCTGTTTTTT. The encoded protein is CASTKGARNTGELFF. The chain carries TRBV6-2 or TRBV6-3 and TRBJ2-2, with a weak D call TRBD1 (5 bases). Deletions cut 7 bases from V and 1 base from J, with 13 bases between. The CDR3 contains 15 residues. CDR1 is MNHEY and CDR2 is SVGEGT in the germline V gene.

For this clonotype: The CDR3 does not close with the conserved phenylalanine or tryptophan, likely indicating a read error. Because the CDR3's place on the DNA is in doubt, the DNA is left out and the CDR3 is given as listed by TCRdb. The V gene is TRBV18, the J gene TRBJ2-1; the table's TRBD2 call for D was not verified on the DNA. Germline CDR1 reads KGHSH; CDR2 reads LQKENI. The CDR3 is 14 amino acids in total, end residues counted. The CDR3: CASSPFGLAGDRFV.

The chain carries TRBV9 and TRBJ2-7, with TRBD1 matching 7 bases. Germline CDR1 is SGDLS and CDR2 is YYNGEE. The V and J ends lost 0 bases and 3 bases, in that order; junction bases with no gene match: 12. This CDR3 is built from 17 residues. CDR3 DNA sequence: TGTGCCAGCAGCGTAGGGGGATATAGGACAGGACACTACGAGCAGTACTTC. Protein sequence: CASSVGGYRTGHYEQYF.

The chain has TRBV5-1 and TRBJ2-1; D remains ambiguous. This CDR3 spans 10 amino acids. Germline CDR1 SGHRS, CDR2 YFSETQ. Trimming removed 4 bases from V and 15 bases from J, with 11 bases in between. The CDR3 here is CASSQIPTFF. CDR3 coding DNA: TGCGCCAGCAGCCAGATTCCGACGTTCTTC.

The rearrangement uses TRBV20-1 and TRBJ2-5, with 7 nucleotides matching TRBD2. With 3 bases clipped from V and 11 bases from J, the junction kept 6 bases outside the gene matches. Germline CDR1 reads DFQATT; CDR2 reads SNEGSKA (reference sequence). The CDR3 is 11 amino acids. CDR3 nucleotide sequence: TGCAGTGCTAGGTGGCGGGAGAAACAGTACTTC. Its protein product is CSARWREKQYF.

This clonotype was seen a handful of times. The chain's CDR3 is CASNSGHSTDTQYF. The CDR3 nucleotides read TGTGCCAGCAACTCGGGACACAGCACAGATACGCAGTATTTT. The chain is built from TRBV21-1 and TRBJ2-3; TRBD1 is taken as the D call from the table, unchecked against the DNA. TRBV21-1 is recorded as a pseudogene. The CDR3 length is 14 residues.

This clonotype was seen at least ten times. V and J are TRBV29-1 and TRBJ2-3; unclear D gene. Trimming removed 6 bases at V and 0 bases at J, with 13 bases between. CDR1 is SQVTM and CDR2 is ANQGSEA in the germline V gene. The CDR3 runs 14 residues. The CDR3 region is CSVRRTASTDTQYF. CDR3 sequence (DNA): TGCAGCGTGCGTCGGACGGCTAGCACAGATACGCAGTATTTT.

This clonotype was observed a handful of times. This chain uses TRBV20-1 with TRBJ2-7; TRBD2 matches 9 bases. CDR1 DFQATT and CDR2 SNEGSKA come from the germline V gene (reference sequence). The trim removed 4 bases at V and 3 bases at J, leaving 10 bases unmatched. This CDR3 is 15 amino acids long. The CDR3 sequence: CSATQGSGSLYEQYF. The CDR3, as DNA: TGCAGTGCTACCCAAGGTAGCGGGAGTCTCTACGAGCAGTACTTC.

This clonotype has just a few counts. The CDR3 region has the DNA TGTGCCAGCAGTGATAGCTTCTCTCGAGAAGCTTTCTTT. This translates into CASSDSFSREAFF. This chain connects TRBV2 to TRBJ1-1; no reliable D call. The CDR3 contains 13 residues. V dropped 3 bases and J dropped 8 bases, with 13 bases sitting between them. CDR1 SNHLY and CDR2 FYNNEI come from the germline V gene.

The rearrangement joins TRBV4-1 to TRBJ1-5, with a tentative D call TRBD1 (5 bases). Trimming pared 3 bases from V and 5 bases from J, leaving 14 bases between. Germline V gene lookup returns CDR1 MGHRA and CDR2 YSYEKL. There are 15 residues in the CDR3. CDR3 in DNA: TGCGCCAGCAGCCATATAGGGGAGGGGTATCAGCCCCAGCATTTT. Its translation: CASSHIGEGYQPQHF.

CDR3 loop: CSAWDIRGGQPQHF. The CDR3 DNA reads as TGCAGTGCGTGGGACATCCGAGGGGGTCAGCCCCAGCATTTT. The chain joins TRBV20-1 to TRBJ1-5; D possibly corresponds to TRBD1 (6 bases). Trimming stripped 6 bases from V and 6 bases from J, with 18 bases between. The V gene's germline CDR1 is DFQATT and CDR2 SNEGSKA (reference sequence). The CDR3 has 14 amino acids.

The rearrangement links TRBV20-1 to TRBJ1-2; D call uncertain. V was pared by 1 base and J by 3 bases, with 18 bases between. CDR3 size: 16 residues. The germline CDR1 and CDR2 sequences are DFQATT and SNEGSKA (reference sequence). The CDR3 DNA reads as TGCAGTGCTAGAGTTCTCCGCGGACGGCGGGACTATGGCTACACCTTC. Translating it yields CSARVLRGRRDYGYTF.

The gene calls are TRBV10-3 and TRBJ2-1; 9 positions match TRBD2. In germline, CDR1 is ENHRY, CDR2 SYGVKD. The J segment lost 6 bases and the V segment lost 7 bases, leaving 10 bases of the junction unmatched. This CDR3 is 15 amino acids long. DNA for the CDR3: TGTGCCATCACTACTGGTAGCGGGAGCCCCAATGAGCAGTTCTTC. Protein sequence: CAITTGSGSPNEQFF.

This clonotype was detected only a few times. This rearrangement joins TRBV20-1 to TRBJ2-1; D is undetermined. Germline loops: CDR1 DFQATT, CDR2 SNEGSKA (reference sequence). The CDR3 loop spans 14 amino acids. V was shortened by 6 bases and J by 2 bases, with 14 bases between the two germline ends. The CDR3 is CSARPQPAYNEQFF. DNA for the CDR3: TGCAGTGCCCGTCCCCAACCTGCCTACAATGAGCAGTTCTTC.

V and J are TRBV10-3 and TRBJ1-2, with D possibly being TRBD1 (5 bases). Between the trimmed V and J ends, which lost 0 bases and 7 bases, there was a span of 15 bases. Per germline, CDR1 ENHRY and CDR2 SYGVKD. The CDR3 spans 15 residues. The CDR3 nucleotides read TGTGCCATCAGTGAGTCTATGGGACCGAGGGGTGGCTACACCTTC. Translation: CAISESMGPRGGYTF.

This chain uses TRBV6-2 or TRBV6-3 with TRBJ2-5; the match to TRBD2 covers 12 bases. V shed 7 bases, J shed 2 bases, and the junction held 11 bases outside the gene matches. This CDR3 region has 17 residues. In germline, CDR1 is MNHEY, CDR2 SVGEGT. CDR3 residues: CASKPDGLAGPQETQYF. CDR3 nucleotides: TGTGCCAGCAAACCCGACGGACTAGCGGGACCACAAGAGACCCAGTACTTC.

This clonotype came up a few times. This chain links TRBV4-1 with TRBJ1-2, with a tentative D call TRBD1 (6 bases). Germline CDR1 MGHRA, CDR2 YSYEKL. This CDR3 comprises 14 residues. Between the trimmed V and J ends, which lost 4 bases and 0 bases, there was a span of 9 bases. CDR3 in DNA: TGCGCCAGCAGCCGGGGGGCTCCTAACTATGGCTACACCTTC. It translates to CASSRGAPNYGYTF.

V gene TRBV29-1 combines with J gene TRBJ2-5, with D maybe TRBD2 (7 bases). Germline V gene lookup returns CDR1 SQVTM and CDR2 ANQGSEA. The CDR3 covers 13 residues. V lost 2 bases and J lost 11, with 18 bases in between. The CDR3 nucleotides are TGCAGCGTTGAATTGCGGGGGCACGATGAGCAGTACTTC. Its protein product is CSVELRGHDEQYF.

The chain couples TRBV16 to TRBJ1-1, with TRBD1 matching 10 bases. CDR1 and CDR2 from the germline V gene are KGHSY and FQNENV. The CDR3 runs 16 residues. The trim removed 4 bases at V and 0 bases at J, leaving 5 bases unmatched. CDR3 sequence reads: CASSRGQGGMNTEAFF. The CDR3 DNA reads TGTGCCAGCAGCCGAGGACAGGGGGGGATGAACACTGAAGCTTTCTTT. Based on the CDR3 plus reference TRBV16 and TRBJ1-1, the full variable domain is GEEVAQTPKHLVRGEGQKAKLYCAPIKGHSYVFWYQQVLKNEFKFLISFQNENVFDETGMPKERFSAKCLPNSPCSLEIQATKLEDSAVYFCASSRGQGGMNTEAFFGQGTRLTVV.

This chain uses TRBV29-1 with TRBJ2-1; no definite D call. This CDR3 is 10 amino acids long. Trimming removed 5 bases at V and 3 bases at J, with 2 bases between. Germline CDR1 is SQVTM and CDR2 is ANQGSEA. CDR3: CSVFYNEQFF. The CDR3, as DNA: TGCAGCGTTTTCTACAATGAGCAGTTCTTC.

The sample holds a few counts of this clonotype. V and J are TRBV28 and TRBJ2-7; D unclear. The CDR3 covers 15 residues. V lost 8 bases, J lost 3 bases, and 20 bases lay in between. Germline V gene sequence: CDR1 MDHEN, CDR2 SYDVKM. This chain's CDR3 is CASRKGRPYSYEQYF. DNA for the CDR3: TGTGCCAGCCGTAAAGGACGGCCCTACAGCTACGAGCAGTACTTC.

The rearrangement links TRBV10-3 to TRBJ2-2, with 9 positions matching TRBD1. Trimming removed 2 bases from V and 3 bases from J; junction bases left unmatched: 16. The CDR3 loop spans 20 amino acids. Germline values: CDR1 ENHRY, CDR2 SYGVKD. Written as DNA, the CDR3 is TGTGCCATCAGTGAGCGCATGGCCTTGGGACAGGGAGGATACACCGGGGAGCTGTTTTTT. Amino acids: CAISERMALGQGGYTGELFF.